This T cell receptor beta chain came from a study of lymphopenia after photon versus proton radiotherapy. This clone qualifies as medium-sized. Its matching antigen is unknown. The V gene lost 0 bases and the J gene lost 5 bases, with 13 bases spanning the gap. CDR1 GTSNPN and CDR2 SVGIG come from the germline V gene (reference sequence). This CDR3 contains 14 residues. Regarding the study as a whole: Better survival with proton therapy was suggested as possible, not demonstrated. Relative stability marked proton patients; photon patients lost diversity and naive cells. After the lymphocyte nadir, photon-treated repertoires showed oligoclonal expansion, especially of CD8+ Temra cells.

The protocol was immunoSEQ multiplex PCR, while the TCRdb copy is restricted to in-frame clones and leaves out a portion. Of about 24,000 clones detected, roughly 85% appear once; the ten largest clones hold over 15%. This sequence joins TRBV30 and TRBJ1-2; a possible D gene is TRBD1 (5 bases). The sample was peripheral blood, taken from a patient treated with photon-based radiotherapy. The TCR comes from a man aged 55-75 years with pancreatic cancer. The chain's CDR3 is CAWSVLGGSYGYTF. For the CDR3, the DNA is TGTGCCTGGAGTGTATTGGGGGGTTCGTATGGCTACACCTTC.